These 32 T cell receptor beta chains were all obtained from the same sample, sequenced in a study of human T cells and chemical hapten exposure. TCRdb re-called the RACE reads with MiXCR, one entry per CDR3 protein. The table lists under 450,000 distinct CDR3 sequences, 4.8% of them singletons. The time point is: patch test 1, 2 weeks after DPC sensitization. The sample's treatment: therapeutic diphenylcyclopropenone sensitization with weekly scalp DPC. The material was whole blood, obtained in connection with sensitization to the hapten diphenylcyclopropenone (DPC). The receptors were gathered from a woman aged 50 to 60 with alopecia areata. Some clones in this sample may be carry-over from other donors' samples.

This clonotype was found many times. V usage is TRBV27 and J usage is TRBJ1-4; D not certain. Germline V gene lookup returns CDR1 MNHEY and CDR2 SMNVEV (reference sequence). The V gene lost 3 bases and the J gene lost 5 bases, with 10 bases spanning the gap. The CDR3 totals 14 residues. CDR3 residues: CASSFHRRNEKLFF. The CDR3 DNA sequence: TGTGCCAGCAGTTTTCACCGGCGGAATGAAAAACTGTTTTTT.

J is TRBJ1-2 and V is TRBV20-1, with D unresolved. From germline, CDR1 is DFQATT and CDR2 SNEGSKA (reference sequence). The CDR3 loop spans 16 amino acids. V was pared by 2 bases and J by 4 bases, with 20 bases between. CDR3 in amino acids: CSARSLRADTTYGYTF. The DNA of the CDR3 is TGCAGTGCTAGATCTTTACGGGCAGACACGACCTATGGCTACACCTTC.

This clonotype came up many times. This chain connects TRBV18 to TRBJ1-1; 8 positions agree with TRBD1. V gave up 3 bases and J gave up 4 bases; unmatched junction bases: 7. The CDR3 spans 15 residues. CDR1 KGHSH and CDR2 LQKENI come from the germline V gene. The DNA for the CDR3 is TGTGCCAGCTCACCCGGACAGGGAAGGACCACTGAAGCTTTCTTT. It specifies CASSPGQGRTTEAFF.

This rearrangement joins TRBV20-1 to TRBJ2-1; 12 nucleotides line up with TRBD2. V shed 5 bases, J shed 6 bases, and the junction held 8 bases outside the gene matches. In germline, CDR1 is DFQATT, CDR2 SNEGSKA (reference sequence). This CDR3 region has 15 residues. CDR3 sequence reads: CSARGLAGTSNEQFF. CDR3 DNA: TGCAGTGCTCGAGGACTAGCGGGAACAAGCAATGAGCAGTTCTTC.

The gene calls are TRBV4-2 and TRBJ1-2, with TRBD1 as a possible D gene (5 bases). V lost 1 base and J 4 bases, leaving 13 bases between the germline ends. The CDR3 is 15 residues long. The V gene's germline CDR1 is LGHNA and CDR2 YNFKEQ. CDR3: CASSQVPYQGYGYTF. DNA of the CDR3: TGTGCCAGCAGCCAAGTACCTTACCAGGGCTATGGCTACACCTTC.

This clonotype was picked up a small number of times. The genes are TRBV12-3 or TRBV12-4 and TRBJ2-3; D unresolved. The CDR3 consists of 13 residues. Deletions cut 8 bases from V and 6 bases from J, with 15 bases between. Here the CDR3 reads CASAKLGLDTQYF. CDR3 coding DNA: TGTGCCAGCGCCAAGCTTGGGCTTGATACGCAGTATTTT.

This clonotype was found many times. The J gene is TRBJ2-6, the V gene TRBV20-1; weak D call: TRBD2 (6 bases). CDR1 and CDR2 (germline): DFQATT, SNEGSKA (reference sequence). This CDR3 contains 16 residues. Trimming removed 6 bases from V and 4 bases from J, with 19 bases in between. CDR3 bases: TGCAGTGCCACCCTCGGCGGGGTACGCGGGGCCAACGTCCTGACTTTC. Translated: CSATLGGVRGANVLTF.

This clonotype has at least ten counts. The chain employs TRBV12-5 and TRBJ2-1; D is possibly TRBD1 or TRBD2 (6 bases each). With 1 base removed from V and 2 bases from J, the gap between germline ends came to 12 bases. The germline CDR1 and CDR2 sequences are LGHNT and FRNRAP. This CDR3 contains 16 residues. The CDR3 nucleotides are TGTGCTAGTGGTTTGGGGGGAGGACAGACCTACAATGAGCAGTTCTTC. It translates to CASGLGGGQTYNEQFF.

This clonotype was observed at least ten times. The rearrangement links TRBV14 to TRBJ2-3, with 12 bases lining up with TRBD1. V shed 4 bases and J 6 bases; nucleotides not matched to a gene: 5. The CDR3 runs 15 residues. Germline loops: CDR1 SGHDN, CDR2 FVKESK. The CDR3 DNA reads TGTGCCAGCAGCCGCCGGGACAGGGGGCCCGATACGCAGTATTTT. Residues: CASSRRDRGPDTQYF.

The CDR3 protein is CASSEQYGYTF. The CDR3 region has the DNA TGTGCCAGCAGTGAACAATATGGCTACACCTTC. The V call is TRBV6-1, the J call TRBJ1-2; D gene unclear. Trimming removed 2 bases from V and 5 bases from J, with 3 bases in between. Germline lookup yields CDR1 MNHNS and CDR2 SASEGT. CDR3 length: 11 amino acids.

Many counts were recorded for this clonotype. This sequence joins TRBV29-1 and TRBJ2-2; no clear D. There are 11 residues in the CDR3. The germline gives CDR1 SQVTM, CDR2 ANQGSEA. Trimming pared 6 bases from V and 1 base from J, leaving 3 bases between. CDR3 loop: CSVQNTGELFF. The CDR3 DNA follows: TGCAGCGTACAGAACACCGGGGAGCTGTTTTTT.

V and J are TRBV7-8 and TRBJ1-1, with D unresolved. CDR1 SGHVS and CDR2 FQNEAQ come from the germline V gene. V was shortened by 1 base and J by 6 bases, with 9 bases between the two germline ends. CDR3 length: 13 residues. CDR3 coding DNA: TGTGCCAGCAGCTTAGTCTTGCGGGCTGAAGCTTTCTTT. Protein sequence: CASSLVLRAEAFF.

This clonotype showed up many times. The chain couples TRBV10-3 to TRBJ2-1; D gene unclear. V was trimmed by 6 bases and J by 7 bases, leaving 10 bases between them. Germline CDR1 reads ENHRY; CDR2 reads SYGVKD. The CDR3 spans 12 residues. The chain's CDR3 is CAIRPMGNEQFF. The CDR3 DNA is TGTGCCATCAGACCGATGGGGAATGAGCAGTTCTTC.

A few counts support this clonotype. This chain connects TRBV20-1 to TRBJ1-1; no clear D gene. Germline lookup yields CDR1 DFQATT and CDR2 SNEGSKA (reference sequence). This CDR3 is 12 amino acids long. Trimming pared 3 bases from V and 1 base from J, leaving 6 bases between. CDR3 bases: TGCAGTGCTAGGGGCGGGAACACTGAAGCTTTCTTT. This translates into CSARGGNTEAFF.

The chain employs TRBV20-1 and TRBJ1-2; D remains ambiguous. V was pared by 6 bases and J by 8 bases, with 10 bases between. The germline V gene has CDR1 DFQATT and CDR2 SNEGSKA (reference sequence). CDR3 size: 10 residues. DNA for the CDR3: TGCAGTGCATTTAAAAACGGCTACACCTTC. This gives the protein CSAFKNGYTF.

This clonotype was counted between two and nine times. This chain uses TRBV18 with TRBJ1-5; D gene ambiguous. In germline, CDR1 is KGHSH, CDR2 LQKENI. V was clipped by 0 bases and J by 0 bases, with 12 bases between them. This CDR3 contains 17 residues. The CDR3 is CASSPPGPAYSNQPQHF. CDR3 sequence (DNA): TGTGCCAGCTCACCACCAGGGCCAGCATATAGCAATCAGCCCCAGCATTTT.

Only a few counts were recorded for this clonotype. This CDR3 is CASSQDLLASTDTQYF. DNA of the CDR3: TGTGCCAGCAGCCAAGATCTCCTAGCGAGCACAGATACGCAGTATTTT. This sequence joins TRBV3-1 and TRBJ2-3; possible D gene TRBD2, 6 bases. The V gene's germline CDR1 is LGHDT and CDR2 YNNKEL (reference sequence). Trimming stripped 0 bases from V and 0 bases from J, with 10 bases between. The CDR3 totals 16 residues.

Many counts were recorded for this clonotype. The chain carries TRBV28 and TRBJ2-7; 7 bases map to TRBD1. Germline CDR1 MDHEN, CDR2 SYDVKM. Trimming took 4 bases from V and 1 from J; bases not matched to a gene: 7. The CDR3 has 15 residues. CDR3 region: CASSSQGQLSYEQYF. The CDR3 DNA reads as TGTGCCAGCAGTTCCCAGGGACAGTTATCCTACGAGCAGTACTTC.

This clonotype was seen many times. V is TRBV27 and J is TRBJ2-3; D uncertain. Trimming stripped 10 bases from V and 2 bases from J, with 19 bases between. Germline V gene lookup returns CDR1 MNHEY and CDR2 SMNVEV (reference sequence). The CDR3 has 15 residues. The CDR3 loop reads CATARVRLPTDTQYF. The CDR3 coding sequence is TGTGCCACCGCCCGTGTGCGATTACCCACAGATACGCAGTATTTT.

This clonotype was detected only a few times. This chain joins TRBV7-9 and TRBJ1-6; 7 bases line up with TRBD1. Germline V gives CDR1 SEHNR, CDR2 FQNEAQ (reference sequence). The CDR3 covers 15 residues. Losses at the gene ends were 6 bases for V and 7 bases for J; bases not matched to a gene: 9. CDR3 bases: TGTGCCAGCAGGTACCCGGAGACAGGGAATTCACCCCTCCACTTT. Translation gives CASRYPETGNSPLHF.

This clonotype occurred many times. The V gene is TRBV28, the J gene TRBJ1-4, with no clear D. There are 12 residues in the CDR3. V was pared by 5 bases and J by 13 bases, with 14 bases between. Per germline, CDR1 MDHEN and CDR2 SYDVKM. For the CDR3, the DNA is TGTGCCAGCAGTACTCAAAGCTACGTACTGTTTTTT. Translating it yields CASSTQSYVLFF.

This chain joins TRBV9 and TRBJ2-1, with D possibly being TRBD2 (6 bases). CDR3 length equals 16 residues. Trimming stripped 4 bases from V and 0 bases from J, with 14 bases between. From germline, CDR1 is SGDLS and CDR2 YYNGEE. CDR3 sequence reads: CASSTRDSRSYNEQFF. The CDR3 region has the DNA TGTGCCAGCAGCACCCGGGACTCCCGCTCCTACAATGAGCAGTTCTTC.

This clonotype was observed at least ten times. The V gene is TRBV7-6, the J gene TRBJ2-1; D is perhaps TRBD1 (7 bases). Germline-derived CDR1 and CDR2 are SGHVS and FNYEAQ. The ends were cut back, 5 bases at V and 8 bases at J, with 13 bases in the middle. The CDR3 runs 13 residues. This CDR3 is CASSGSRGDEQFF. In nucleotides, the CDR3 is TGTGCCAGCAGCGGAAGCAGGGGGGATGAGCAGTTCTTC.

This clonotype was counted ten times or more. The chain recombines TRBV5-1 with TRBJ1-1; no definite D call. The CDR3 has 14 amino acids. CDR1 and CDR2 (germline): SGHRS, YFSETQ. Trimming removed 5 bases at V and 0 bases at J, with 11 bases between. CDR3 in amino acids: CASRRTLMNTEAFF. The CDR3 DNA is TGCGCCAGCAGAAGGACCCTCATGAACACTGAAGCTTTCTTT.

The V call is TRBV7-8, the J call TRBJ1-5, with TRBD1 as a possible D gene (6 bases). This CDR3 region has 13 residues. Germline V lookup: CDR1 SGHVS, CDR2 FQNEAQ. Deletions cut 5 bases from V and 7 bases from J, with 12 bases between. CDR3 protein: CASSQGHSQPQHF. The CDR3 nucleotides are TGTGCCAGCAGCCAGGGACACTCCCAGCCCCAGCATTTT.

This clonotype showed up many times. V and J are TRBV27 and TRBJ2-1; 8 bases match TRBD1. J gave up 5 bases and V 2 bases, and 5 bases lay outside the gene matches. The germline gives CDR1 MNHEY, CDR2 SMNVEV (reference sequence). This CDR3 is built from 15 residues. CDR3 in DNA: TGTGCCAGCAGTTTAGCGGCAGGGGGCCACAATGAGCAGTTCTTC. Residues: CASSLAAGGHNEQFF.

The chain recombines TRBV25-1 with TRBJ1-1; 9 bases are shared with TRBD1. This CDR3 region has 14 residues. The J segment lost 6 bases and the V segment lost 2 bases, leaving 4 bases of the junction unmatched. Looked up from germline, CDR1 is MGHDK and CDR2 is SYGVNS. This chain's CDR3 is CASSEPGQGPEAFF. The CDR3, as DNA: TGTGCCAGCAGTGAACCGGGACAGGGCCCTGAAGCTTTCTTT.

This clonotype has only a few counts. This chain connects TRBV10-3 to TRBJ2-3; the D call may be TRBD1 or TRBD2 (6 bases each). V was clipped by 7 bases and J by 1 base, with 15 bases between them. CDR1 and CDR2 (germline): ENHRY, SYGVKD. The CDR3 is made up of 15 amino acids. DNA for the CDR3: TGTGCCATCAACTTAGCGGAGGGGGGCACAGATACGCAGTATTTT. Translated: CAINLAEGGTDTQYF.

This clonotype came up a few times. The chain employs TRBV29-1 and TRBJ2-5, with 9 bases aligning to TRBD1. Germline CDR1 and CDR2: SQVTM and ANQGSEA. This CDR3 contains 13 residues. The ends lost 6 bases at V and 7 bases at J; junction bases unmatched: 9. The DNA for the CDR3 is TGCAGCGTCCCGGGACAGGGTTCGGGGACCCAGTACTTC. Protein sequence: CSVPGQGSGTQYF.

Ten or more counts support this clonotype. In nucleotides, the CDR3 is TGTGCCAGCAGCCAAGGGGAGGGGCTCGGGACCGGGGAGCTGTTTTTT. Amino acids: CASSQGEGLGTGELFF. This chain links TRBV4-2 with TRBJ2-2, with 7 positions matching TRBD2. V gave up 1 base and J gave up 5 bases; unmatched junction bases: 7. Looked up from germline, CDR1 is LGHNA and CDR2 is YNFKEQ. This CDR3 has 16 residues.

The chain combines TRBV6-1 with TRBJ2-1; the match to TRBD2 covers 12 bases. Germline loops: CDR1 MNHNS, CDR2 SASEGT. The V segment lost 0 bases and the J segment 7 bases; nucleotides outside the gene matches: 13. The CDR3 runs to 19 residues. The CDR3 is CASSEATFPASGRENEQFF. The CDR3 DNA sequence: TGTGCCAGCAGTGAAGCGACGTTCCCCGCTAGCGGGAGGGAAAATGAGCAGTTCTTC.

The V and J genes are TRBV20-1 and TRBJ2-7, with 7 positions matching TRBD1. Germline assignment: CDR1 DFQATT and CDR2 SNEGSKA (reference sequence). This CDR3 region has 15 residues. V shed 2 bases and J 5 bases; nucleotides not matched to a gene: 12. The CDR3 sequence is CSARRPVTGVHEQYF. In DNA form, the CDR3 reads TGCAGTGCTAGAAGACCCGTTACAGGGGTCCACGAGCAGTACTTC.